A selection of T cell receptor beta chains follows, all from one sample in a study of human T cells and chemical hapten exposure. MiXCR was run by TCRdb on the RACE reads, yielding one entry per CDR3 protein. The sample shows tens of thousands of distinct CDR3 sequences, over 9.5% of them seen only once. Here the sequenced sample was whole blood, taken in connection with sensitization to the hapten diphenylcyclopropenone (DPC). These TCRs come from a man aged 40-49 years with alopecia areata. Some clones in this sample may be carry-over from other donors' samples. CDR3s include the opening cysteine and the closing phenylalanine or tryptophan. The D gene is left open where the match is weak. Clone size, where shown, is once, few, many, or a class for clones that have expanded.

V gene	clone size	CDR3 length	J gene	D gene	CDR3 DNA	CDR3 protein
TRBV4-3	few	19	TRBJ2-1	TRBD1	TGCGCCAGCAGCCACCAACCGGTGGACAGGCCCGACTCCTACAATGAGCAGTTCTTC	CASSHQPVDRPDSYNEQFF
TRBV29-1	many	12	TRBJ2-1	-	TGCAGCGTTGGCAGAGAGTCCAATGAGCAGTTCTTC	CSVGRESNEQFF
TRBV24-1	-	15	TRBJ1-5	-	TGTGCCACCAGTGATTTAACACATAGCAATCAGCCCCAGCATTTT	CATSDLTHSNQPQHF
TRBV10-3	-	12	TRBJ2-1	-	TGTGCCGTCAGTCAAGTGGGCGGTGAGCAGTTCTTC	CAVSQVGGEQFF
TRBV7-9	-	15	TRBJ2-1	TRBD2	TGTGCCAGCAGCCCACATAGCGGGAGGGTCAATGAGCAGTTCTTC	CASSPHSGRVNEQFF
TRBV29-1	-	13	TRBJ2-3	TRBD2	TGCAGCGTTGTGGCGGGAGTGTCAGATACGCAGTATTTT	CSVVAGVSDTQYF
TRBV12-3/TRBV12-4	many	16	TRBJ1-3	-	TGTGCCAGCAGTTTAGACTTGGGGGGCACTGGAAACACCATATATTTT	CASSLDLGGTGNTIYF
TRBV7-6	-	13	TRBJ1-5	TRBD1	TGTGCCAGCAGCACACAGGGGGGTCAGCCCCAGCATTTT	CASSTQGGQPQHF
TRBV10-3	-	13	TRBJ2-1	-	TGTGCCATCAGGAGGGAGTCTAGGAATGAGCAGTTCTTC	CAIRRESRNEQFF
TRBV6-5	-	15	TRBJ2-5	-	TGTGCCAGCAGTTACTACGGAACAGGCCAAGAGACCCAGTACTTC	CASSYYGTGQETQYF
TRBV7-8	few	20	TRBJ2-3	TRBD2	TGTGCCAGCAGCCCGGGGATCCGAGCGGGAGGGCCAGAGGTCACAGATACGCAGTATTTT	CASSPGIRAGGPEVTDTQYF
TRBV20-1	few	12	TRBJ1-1	-	TGCAGTGCGGGAAGGCCGAACACTGAAGCTTTCTTT	CSAGRPNTEAFF
TRBV12-3/TRBV12-4	few	14	TRBJ1-4	-	TGTGCCAGCAGTTTTGGAGCAACTAATGAAAAACTGTTTTTT	CASSFGATNEKLFF
TRBV4-1	few	13	TRBJ2-3	-	TGCGCCATCATTGACTCGAGCACAGATACGCAGTATTTT	CAIIDSSTDTQYF
TRBV28	many	15	TRBJ1-4	-	TGTGCCAGCAATCCCGCTGGGGGGGAGGGAGAAAAACTGTTTTTT	CASNPAGGEGEKLFF